This TCR beta chain emerged from a study of blood T cell repertoires in COVID-19. Study-wide context: Sites in the United States, Italy and Spain provided acute and convalescent COVID-19 samples. T cells, B-cell-depleted T cells, or PBMCs supplied cDNA or gDNA.

In germline, CDR1 is SGHNT, CDR2 YYREEE (reference sequence). This CDR3 has 14 amino acids. V was shortened by 1 base and J by 1 base, with 8 bases between the two germline ends. Authors' data handling: Reference gene primer amplification in the assay estimated nucleated cell counts. Some clones are missing from TCRdb's copy, which holds only in-frame ones; the method was immunoSEQ multiplex PCR. The D gene and trimming were derived from the DNA, and the V and J assignments and clone size from that table. Of 140,000 to 150,000 clones in the sample, approximately 80% are singletons; the top ten hold under 15%.

The sequence was obtained from a man aged 55 to 70 with active or convalescent COVID-19. The chain uses TRBV5-4 and TRBJ1-1; no clear D. Material: peripheral blood. The CDR3 reads CASSLLTGNTEAFF. The CDR3 DNA sequence: TGTGCCAGCAGCTTGTTGACGGGGAACACTGAAGCTTTCTTT.